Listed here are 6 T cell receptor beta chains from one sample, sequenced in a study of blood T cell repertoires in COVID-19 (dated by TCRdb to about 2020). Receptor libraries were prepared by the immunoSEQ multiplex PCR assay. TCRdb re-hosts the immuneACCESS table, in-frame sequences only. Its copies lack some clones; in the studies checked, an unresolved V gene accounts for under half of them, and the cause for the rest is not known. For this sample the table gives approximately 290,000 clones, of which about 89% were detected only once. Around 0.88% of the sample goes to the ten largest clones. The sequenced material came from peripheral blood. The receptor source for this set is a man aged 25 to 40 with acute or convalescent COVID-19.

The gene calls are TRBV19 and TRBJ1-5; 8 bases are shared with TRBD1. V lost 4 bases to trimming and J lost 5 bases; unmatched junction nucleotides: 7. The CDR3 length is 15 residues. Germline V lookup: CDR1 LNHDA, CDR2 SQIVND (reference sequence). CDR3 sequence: CASSRGQAIYQPQHF. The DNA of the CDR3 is TGTGCCAGTAGTAGGGGACAGGCGATCTATCAGCCCCAGCATTTT.

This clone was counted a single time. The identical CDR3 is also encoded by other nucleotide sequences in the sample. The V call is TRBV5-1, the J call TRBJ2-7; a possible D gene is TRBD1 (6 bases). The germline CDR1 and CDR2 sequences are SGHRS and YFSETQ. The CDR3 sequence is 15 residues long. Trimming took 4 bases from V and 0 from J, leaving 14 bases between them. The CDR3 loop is CASSPLGASSYEQYF. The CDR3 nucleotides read TGCGCCAGCAGCCCCCTGGGGGCGAGCTCCTACGAGCAGTACTTC. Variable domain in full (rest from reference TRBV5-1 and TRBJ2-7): KAGVTQTPRYLIKTRGQQVTLSCSPISGHRSVSWYQQTPGQGLQFLFEYFSETQRNKGNFPGRFSGRQFSNSRSEMNVSTLELGDSALYLCASSPLGASSYEQYFGPGTRLTVT.

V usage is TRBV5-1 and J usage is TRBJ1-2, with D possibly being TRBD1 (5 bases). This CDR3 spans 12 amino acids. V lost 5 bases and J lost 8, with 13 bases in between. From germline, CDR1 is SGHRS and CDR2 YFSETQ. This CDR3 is CASSSLGGGYTF. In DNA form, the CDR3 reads TGCGCCAGCAGTTCCCTCGGGGGGGGCTACACCTTC.

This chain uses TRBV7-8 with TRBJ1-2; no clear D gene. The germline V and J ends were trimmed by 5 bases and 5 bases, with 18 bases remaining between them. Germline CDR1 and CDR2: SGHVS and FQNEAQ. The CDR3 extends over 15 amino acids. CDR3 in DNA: TGTGCCAGCAGCCTAATCGCCAAGGAGAGTTATGGCTACACCTTC. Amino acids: CASSLIAKESYGYTF.

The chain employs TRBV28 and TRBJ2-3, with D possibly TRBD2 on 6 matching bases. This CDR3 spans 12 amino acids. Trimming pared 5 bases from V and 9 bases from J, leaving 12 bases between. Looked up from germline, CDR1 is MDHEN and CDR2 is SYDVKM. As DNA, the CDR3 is TGTGCCAGCAGTCTGGGGGGTCGCACGCAGTATTTT. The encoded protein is CASSLGGRTQYF.

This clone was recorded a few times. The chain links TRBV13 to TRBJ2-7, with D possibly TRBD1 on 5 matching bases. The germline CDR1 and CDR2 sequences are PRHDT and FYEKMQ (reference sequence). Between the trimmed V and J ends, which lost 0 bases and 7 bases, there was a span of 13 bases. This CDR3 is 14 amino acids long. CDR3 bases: TGTGCCAGCAGCTTAGGCCACACAGGCCAAGAGCAGTACTTC. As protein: CASSLGHTGQEQYF.